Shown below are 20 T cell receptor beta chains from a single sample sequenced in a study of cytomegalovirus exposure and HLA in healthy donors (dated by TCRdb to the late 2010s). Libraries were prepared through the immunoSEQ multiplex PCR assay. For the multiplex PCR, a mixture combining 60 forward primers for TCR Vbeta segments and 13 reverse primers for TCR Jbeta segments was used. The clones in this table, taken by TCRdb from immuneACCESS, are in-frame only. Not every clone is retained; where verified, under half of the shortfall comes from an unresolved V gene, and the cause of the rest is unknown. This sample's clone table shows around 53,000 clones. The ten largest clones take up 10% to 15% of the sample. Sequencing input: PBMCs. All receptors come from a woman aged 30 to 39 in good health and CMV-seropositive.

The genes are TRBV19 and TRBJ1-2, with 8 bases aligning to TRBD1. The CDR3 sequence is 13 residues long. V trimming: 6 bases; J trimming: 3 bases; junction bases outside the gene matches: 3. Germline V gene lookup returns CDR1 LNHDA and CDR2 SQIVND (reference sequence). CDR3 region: CASRETGDYGYTF. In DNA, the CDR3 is TGTGCCAGTAGAGAGACAGGGGACTATGGCTACACCTTC.

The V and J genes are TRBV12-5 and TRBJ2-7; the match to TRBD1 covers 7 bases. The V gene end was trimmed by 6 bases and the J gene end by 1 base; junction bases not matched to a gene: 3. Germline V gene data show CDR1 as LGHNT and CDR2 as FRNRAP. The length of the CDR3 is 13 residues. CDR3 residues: CASGPGQSYEQYF. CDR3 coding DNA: TGTGCTAGTGGCCCGGGACAGTCCTACGAGCAGTACTTC.

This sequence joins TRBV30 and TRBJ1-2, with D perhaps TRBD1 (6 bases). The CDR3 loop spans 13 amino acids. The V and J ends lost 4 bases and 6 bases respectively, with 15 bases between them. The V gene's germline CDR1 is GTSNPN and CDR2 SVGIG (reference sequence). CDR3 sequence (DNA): TGTGCCTGGAAGATATGGACAGTAGATGGCTACACCTTC. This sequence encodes CAWKIWTVDGYTF. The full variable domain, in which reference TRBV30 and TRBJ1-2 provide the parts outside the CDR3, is SQTIHQWPATLVQPVGSPLSLECTVEGTSNPNLYWYRQAAGRGLQLLFYSVGIGQISSEVPQNLSASRPQDRQFILSSKKLLLSDSGFYLCAWKIWTVDGYTFGSGTRLTVV.

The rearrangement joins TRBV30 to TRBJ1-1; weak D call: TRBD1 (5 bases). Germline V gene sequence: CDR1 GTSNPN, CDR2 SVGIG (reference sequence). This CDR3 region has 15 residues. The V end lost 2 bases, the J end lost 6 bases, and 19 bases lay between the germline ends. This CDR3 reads CAWSRGIGRVAEAFF. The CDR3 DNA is TGTGCCTGGAGTCGGGGGATAGGGAGGGTCGCTGAAGCTTTCTTT.

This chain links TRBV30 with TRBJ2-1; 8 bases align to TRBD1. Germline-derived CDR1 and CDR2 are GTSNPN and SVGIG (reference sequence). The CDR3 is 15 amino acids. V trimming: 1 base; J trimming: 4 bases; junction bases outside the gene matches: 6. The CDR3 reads CAWSAGTGGYNEQFF. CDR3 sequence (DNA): TGTGCCTGGAGTGCCGGGACAGGAGGTTACAATGAGCAGTTCTTC. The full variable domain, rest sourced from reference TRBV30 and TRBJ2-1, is SQTIHQWPATLVQPVGSPLSLECTVEGTSNPNLYWYRQAAGRGLQLLFYSVGIGQISSEVPQNLSASRPQDRQFILSSKKLLLSDSGFYLCAWSAGTGGYNEQFFGPGTRLTVL.

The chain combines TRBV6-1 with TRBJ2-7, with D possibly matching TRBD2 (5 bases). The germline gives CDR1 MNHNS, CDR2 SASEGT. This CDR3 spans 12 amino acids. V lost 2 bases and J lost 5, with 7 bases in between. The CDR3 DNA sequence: TGTGCCAGCAGTGAATACGGGGACGAGCAGTACTTC. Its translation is CASSEYGDEQYF.

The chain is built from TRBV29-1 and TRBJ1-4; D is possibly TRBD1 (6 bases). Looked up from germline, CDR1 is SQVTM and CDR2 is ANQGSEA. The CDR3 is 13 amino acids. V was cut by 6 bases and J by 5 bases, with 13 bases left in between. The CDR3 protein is CSVQTGPNEKLFF. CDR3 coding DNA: TGCAGCGTCCAGACAGGCCCCAATGAAAAACTGTTTTTT.

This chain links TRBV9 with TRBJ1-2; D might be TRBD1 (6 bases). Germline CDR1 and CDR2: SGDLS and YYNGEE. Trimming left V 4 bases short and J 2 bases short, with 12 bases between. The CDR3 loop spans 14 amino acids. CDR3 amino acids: CASSISTGNYGYTF. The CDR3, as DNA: TGTGCCAGCAGCATCTCGACAGGCAACTATGGCTACACCTTC.

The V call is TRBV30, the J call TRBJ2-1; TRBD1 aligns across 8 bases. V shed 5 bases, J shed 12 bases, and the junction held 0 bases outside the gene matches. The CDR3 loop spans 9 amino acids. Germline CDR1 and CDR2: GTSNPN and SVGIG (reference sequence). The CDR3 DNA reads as TGTGCCTGGGGACAGGGGCAGTTCTTC. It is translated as CAWGQGQFF.

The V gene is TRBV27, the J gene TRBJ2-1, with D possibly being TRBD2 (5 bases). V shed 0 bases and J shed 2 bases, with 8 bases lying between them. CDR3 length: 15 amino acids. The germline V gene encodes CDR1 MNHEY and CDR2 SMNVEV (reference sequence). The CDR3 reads CASSLSPSPYNEQFF. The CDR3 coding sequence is TGTGCCAGCAGTTTATCGCCTAGCCCCTACAATGAGCAGTTCTTC.

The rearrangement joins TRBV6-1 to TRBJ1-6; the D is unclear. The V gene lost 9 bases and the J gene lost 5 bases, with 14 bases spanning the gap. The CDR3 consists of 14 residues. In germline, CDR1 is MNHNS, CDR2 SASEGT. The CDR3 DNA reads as TGTGCCAGTAGGCCGGGGTCTAATAATTCACCCCTCCACTTT. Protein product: CASRPGSNNSPLHF.

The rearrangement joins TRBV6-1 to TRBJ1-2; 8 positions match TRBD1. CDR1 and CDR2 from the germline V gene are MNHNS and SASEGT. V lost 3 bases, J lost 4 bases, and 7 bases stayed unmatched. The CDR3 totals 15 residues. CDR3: CASSEGRGPVYGYTF. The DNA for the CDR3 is TGTGCCAGCAGTGAGGGCAGGGGGCCCGTCTATGGCTACACCTTC.

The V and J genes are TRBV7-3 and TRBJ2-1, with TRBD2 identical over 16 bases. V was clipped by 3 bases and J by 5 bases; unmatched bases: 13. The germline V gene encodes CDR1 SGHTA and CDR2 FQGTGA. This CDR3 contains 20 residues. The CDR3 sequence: CASSLRPGTSGREIDNEQFF. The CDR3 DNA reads TGTGCCAGCAGCTTGCGTCCGGGGACTAGCGGGAGGGAAATTGACAATGAGCAGTTCTTC.

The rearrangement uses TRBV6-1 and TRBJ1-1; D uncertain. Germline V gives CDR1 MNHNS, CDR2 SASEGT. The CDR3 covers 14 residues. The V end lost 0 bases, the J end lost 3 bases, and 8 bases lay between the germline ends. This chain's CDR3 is CASSEARRDTEAFF. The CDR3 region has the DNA TGTGCCAGCAGTGAAGCGCGCCGGGACACTGAAGCTTTCTTT.

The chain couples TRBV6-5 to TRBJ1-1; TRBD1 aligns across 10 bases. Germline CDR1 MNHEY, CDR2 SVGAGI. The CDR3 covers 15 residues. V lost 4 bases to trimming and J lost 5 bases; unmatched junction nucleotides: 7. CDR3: CASSSQDRGMTEAFF. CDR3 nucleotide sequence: TGTGCCAGCAGTTCCCAGGACAGGGGGATGACTGAAGCTTTCTTT.

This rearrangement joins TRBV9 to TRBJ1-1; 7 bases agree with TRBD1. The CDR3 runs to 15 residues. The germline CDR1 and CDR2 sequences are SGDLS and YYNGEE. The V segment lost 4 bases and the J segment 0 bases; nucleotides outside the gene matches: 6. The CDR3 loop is CASSNRTGLNTEAFF. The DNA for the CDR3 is TGTGCCAGCAGCAACCGGACAGGCTTGAACACTGAAGCTTTCTTT. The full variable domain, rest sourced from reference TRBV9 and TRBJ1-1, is DSGVTQTPKHLITATGQRVTLRCSPRSGDLSVYWYQQSLDQGLQFLIQYYNGEERAKGNILERFSAQQFPDLHSELNLSSLELGDSALYFCASSNRTGLNTEAFFGQGTRLTVV.

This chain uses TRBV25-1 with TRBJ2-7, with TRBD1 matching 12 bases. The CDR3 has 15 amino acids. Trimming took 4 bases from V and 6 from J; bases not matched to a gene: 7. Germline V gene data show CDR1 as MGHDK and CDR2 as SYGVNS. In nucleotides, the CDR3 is TGTGCCAGCAGTGCAACCGGGACAGGGGGCGGCGAGCAGTACTTC. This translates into CASSATGTGGGEQYF.

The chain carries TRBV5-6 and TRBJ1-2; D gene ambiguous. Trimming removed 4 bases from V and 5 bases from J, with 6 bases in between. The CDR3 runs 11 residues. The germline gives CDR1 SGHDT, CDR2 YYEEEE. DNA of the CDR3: TGTGCCAGCAGCCTCGGGTATGGCTACACCTTC. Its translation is CASSLGYGYTF.

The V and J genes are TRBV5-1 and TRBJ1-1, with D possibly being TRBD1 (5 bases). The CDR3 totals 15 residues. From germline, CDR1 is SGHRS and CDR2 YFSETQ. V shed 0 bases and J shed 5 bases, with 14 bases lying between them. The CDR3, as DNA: TGCGCCAGCAGCTTGGGTGGGACTTCGAGGACTGAAGCTTTCTTT. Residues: CASSLGGTSRTEAFF.

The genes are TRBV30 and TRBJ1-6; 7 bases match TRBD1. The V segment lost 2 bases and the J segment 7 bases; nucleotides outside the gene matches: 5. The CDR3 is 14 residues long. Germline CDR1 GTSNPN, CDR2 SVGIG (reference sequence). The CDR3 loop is CAWSPAGGNSPLHF. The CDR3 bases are TGTGCCTGGAGTCCGGCAGGGGGGAATTCACCCCTCCACTTT.